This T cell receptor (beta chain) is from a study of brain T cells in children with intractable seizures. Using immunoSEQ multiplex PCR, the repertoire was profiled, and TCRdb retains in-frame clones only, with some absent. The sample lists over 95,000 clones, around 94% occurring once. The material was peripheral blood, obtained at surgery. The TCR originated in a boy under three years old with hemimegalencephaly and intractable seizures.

The CDR3 DNA is TGCGCCAGCAGCCAAGCCGTGTCTCTGACGGTCGAGCAGTACTTC. Translation gives CASSQAVSLTVEQYF. This chain links TRBV4-1 with TRBJ2-7; D ambiguous. This CDR3 is built from 15 residues. V was pared by 1 base and J by 6 bases, with 16 bases between. Germline lookup yields CDR1 MGHRA and CDR2 YSYEKL.